Reported below is one T cell receptor (beta chain). What it binds is unknown. The CDR3 runs to 13 residues. V lost 4 bases, J lost 2 bases, and 9 bases lay in between. Germline CDR1 and CDR2: SQVTM and ANQGSEA. These data come from a study of T-cell reconstitution after alpha-beta-depleted transplantation in children. The study's findings and limits: As was reported, about two months after transplant, alpha-beta T cells came from several hundred expanded graft clones. At one year after transplant, newly produced T cells mostly accounted for T-cell counts and diversity. There were some patients whose high TCRbeta diversity at day 60 came from surviving recipient T cells and thymic progenitors.

Unique molecular identifiers featured in how the TCRbeta library was prepared. TCRdb ran MiXCR on the PCR reads and lists one entry per CDR3 protein. Of approximately 1,000,000 distinct CDR3 sequences in the sample, 25% to 35% were seen once. The V call is TRBV29-1, the J call TRBJ2-4, with D unresolved. The material sequenced was PBMCs, mostly from graft donor cells, taken 360 days after TCRalphabeta/CD19-depleted stem cell transplant. This receptor was taken from a boy under two years old who had a stem cell transplant for SCID, so the T cells may come from the graft donor. The chain's CDR3 is CSVVLYSKNIQYF. The CDR3 DNA reads TGCAGCGTTGTCCTTTATTCCAAAAACATTCAGTACTTC.